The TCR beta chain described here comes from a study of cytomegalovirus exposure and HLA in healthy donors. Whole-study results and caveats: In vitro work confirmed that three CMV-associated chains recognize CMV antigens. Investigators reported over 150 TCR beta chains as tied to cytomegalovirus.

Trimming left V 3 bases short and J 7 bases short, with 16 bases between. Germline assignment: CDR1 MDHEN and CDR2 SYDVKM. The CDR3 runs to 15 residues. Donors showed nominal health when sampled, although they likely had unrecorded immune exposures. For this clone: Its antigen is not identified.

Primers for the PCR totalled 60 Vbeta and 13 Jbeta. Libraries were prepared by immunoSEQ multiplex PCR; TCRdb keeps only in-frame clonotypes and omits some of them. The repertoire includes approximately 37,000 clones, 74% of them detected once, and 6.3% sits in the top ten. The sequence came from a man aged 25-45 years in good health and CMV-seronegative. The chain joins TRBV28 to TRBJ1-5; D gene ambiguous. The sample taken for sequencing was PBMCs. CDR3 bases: TGTGCCAGCAGTTTTACTTGGGGAGGCGGACAGCCCCAGCATTTT. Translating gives CASSFTWGGGQPQHF. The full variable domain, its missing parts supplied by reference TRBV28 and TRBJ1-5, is DVKVTQSSRYLVKRTGEKVFLECVQDMDHENMFWYRQDPGLGLRLIYFSYDVKMKEKGDIPEGYSVSREKKERFSLILESASTNQTSMYLCASSFTWGGGQPQHFGDGTRLSIL.